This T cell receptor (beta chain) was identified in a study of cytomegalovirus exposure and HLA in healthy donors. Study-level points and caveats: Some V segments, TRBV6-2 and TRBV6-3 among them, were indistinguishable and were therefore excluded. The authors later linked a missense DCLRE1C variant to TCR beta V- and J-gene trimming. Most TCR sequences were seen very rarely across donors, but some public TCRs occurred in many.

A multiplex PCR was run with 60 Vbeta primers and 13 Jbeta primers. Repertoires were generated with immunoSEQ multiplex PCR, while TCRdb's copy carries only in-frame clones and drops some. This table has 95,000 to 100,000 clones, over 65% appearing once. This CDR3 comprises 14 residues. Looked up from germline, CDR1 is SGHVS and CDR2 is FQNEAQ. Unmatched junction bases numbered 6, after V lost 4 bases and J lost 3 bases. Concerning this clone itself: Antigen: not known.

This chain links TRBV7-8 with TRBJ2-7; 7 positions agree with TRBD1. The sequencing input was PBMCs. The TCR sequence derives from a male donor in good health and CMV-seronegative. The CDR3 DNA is TGTGCCAGCAGCTCGAAATGGACAGGCTACGAGCAGTACTTC. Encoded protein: CASSSKWTGYEQYF.